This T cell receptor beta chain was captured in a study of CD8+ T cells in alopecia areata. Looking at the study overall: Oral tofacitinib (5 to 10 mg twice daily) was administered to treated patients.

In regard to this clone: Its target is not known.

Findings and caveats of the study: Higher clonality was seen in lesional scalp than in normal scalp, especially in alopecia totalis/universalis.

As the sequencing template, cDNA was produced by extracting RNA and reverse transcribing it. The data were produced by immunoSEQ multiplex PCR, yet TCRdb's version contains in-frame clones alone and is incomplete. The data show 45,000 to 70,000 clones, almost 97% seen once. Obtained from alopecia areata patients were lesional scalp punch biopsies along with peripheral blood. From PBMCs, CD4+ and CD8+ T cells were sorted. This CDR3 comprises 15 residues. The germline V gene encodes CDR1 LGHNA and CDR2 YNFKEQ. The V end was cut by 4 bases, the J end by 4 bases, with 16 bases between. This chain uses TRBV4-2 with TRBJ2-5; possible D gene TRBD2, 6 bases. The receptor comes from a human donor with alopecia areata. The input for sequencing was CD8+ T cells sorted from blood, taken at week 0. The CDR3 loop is CASSPGSGGAETQYF. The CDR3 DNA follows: TGTGCCAGCAGCCCTGGTTCGGGCGGGGCAGAGACCCAGTACTTC.